Following are 9 T cell receptor beta chains from one sample sequenced in a study of graft-versus-host responses after intestinal transplantation. The data were produced by immunoSEQ multiplex PCR, yet TCRdb's version contains in-frame clones alone and is incomplete. The sample has around 96,000 clones; 90% are singletons. Sample: PBMCs, taken about 450 days after intestinal transplant. The receptors were sampled from a human patient who received an intestinal transplant, so some T cells may come from the graft donor.

V is TRBV13 and J is TRBJ1-1; possible D gene TRBD1, 5 bases. Trimming took off 5 bases at V and 1 base at J, with 26 bases between the two ends. CDR1 is PRHDT and CDR2 is FYEKMQ in the germline V gene (reference sequence). The CDR3 is made up of 19 amino acids. CDR3 loop: CASSLEEGARTPRNTEAFF. For the CDR3, the DNA is TGTGCCAGCAGCCTGGAGGAAGGGGCGAGGACACCGCGGAACACTGAAGCTTTCTTT.

In this sample, this clone turned up once. This chain links TRBV6-5 with TRBJ2-5, with 7 bases fitting TRBD1. TRBJ2-7 matches the DNA end more closely, so the J call is doubtful. The CDR3 totals 16 residues. CDR1 is MNHEY and CDR2 is SVGAGI in the germline V gene. CDR3 nucleotide sequence: TGTGCCAGCAGTTACTCGAGGGCAGGGGGATCCTACGAGCAGTACTTC. This gives the protein CASSYSRAGGSYEQYF.

The V gene is TRBV6-6, the J gene TRBJ2-2; D remains ambiguous. Germline V gene data show CDR1 as MNHNY and CDR2 as SVGAGI (reference sequence). The CDR3 totals 15 residues. Deletions cut 4 bases from V and 1 base from J, with 10 bases between. The DNA for the CDR3 is TGTGCCAGCAGTTCGCTTACCAGGAACACCGGGGAGCTGTTTTTT. Protein product: CASSSLTRNTGELFF.

The J gene is TRBJ2-5, the V gene TRBV25-1, with D unclear. CDR1 and CDR2 (germline): MGHDK, SYGVNS. V dropped 3 bases and J dropped 11 bases, with 13 bases sitting between them. The CDR3 is 12 residues long. The CDR3 reads CASSERPPAQYF. For the CDR3, the DNA is TGTGCCAGCAGTGAGAGGCCCCCGGCTCAGTACTTC.

The chain uses TRBV14 and TRBJ2-2; 8 nucleotides match TRBD2. Trimming at V came to 2 bases and at J to 6 bases, leaving 8 bases not matched to a gene. The V gene's germline CDR1 is SGHDN and CDR2 FVKESK. The CDR3 runs to 16 residues. CDR3 DNA sequence: TGTGCCAGCAGCCAAACTAGACTAGCGTCCCCCGGGGAGCTGTTTTTT. It is translated as CASSQTRLASPGELFF.

The chain employs TRBV6-5 and TRBJ2-7; possible D gene TRBD2, 7 bases. Germline V gives CDR1 MNHEY, CDR2 SVGAGI. Trimming removed 10 bases at V and 4 bases at J, with 17 bases between. This CDR3 region has 13 residues. The CDR3 sequence is CAIQPGGEYEQYF. The CDR3 DNA reads as TGTGCCATCCAGCCGGGGGGCGAATACGAGCAGTACTTC.

The chain recombines TRBV19 with TRBJ2-3; possibly TRBD2 for D (5 bases). This CDR3 is built from 13 residues. V dropped 2 bases and J dropped 3 bases, with 6 bases sitting between them. CDR1 is LNHDA, CDR2 SQIVND, per germline (reference sequence). As DNA, the CDR3 is TGTGCCAGTAGTATAAGACTAACAGATACGCAGTATTTT. It encodes CASSIRLTDTQYF.

The chain carries TRBV11-2 and TRBJ2-1; perhaps TRBD1 as D (6 bases). Germline-derived CDR1 and CDR2 are SGHAT and FQNNGV. The V end was cut by 5 bases, the J end by 4 bases, with 12 bases between. CDR3 size: 14 residues. Here the CDR3 reads CASSPPGQYNEQFF. The CDR3 DNA reads TGTGCCAGCAGCCCCCCAGGACAGTACAATGAGCAGTTCTTC. Full variable domain (remainder filled in from reference TRBV11-2 and TRBJ2-1): EAGVAQSPRYKIIEKRQSVAFWCNPISGHATLYWYQQILGQGPKLLIQFQNNGVVDDSQLPKDRFSAERLKGVDSTLKIQPAKLEDSAVYLCASSPPGQYNEQFFGPGTRLTVL.

V gene TRBV6-6 combines with J gene TRBJ2-5; weak D call: TRBD2 (6 bases). Germline assignment: CDR1 MNHNY and CDR2 SVGAGI (reference sequence). V lost 5 bases and J lost 5, with 12 bases in between. The CDR3 loop spans 13 amino acids. CDR3 coding DNA: TGTGCCAGCAGTCAGACTAGTGGGGAGACCCAGTACTTC. This sequence encodes CASSQTSGETQYF.